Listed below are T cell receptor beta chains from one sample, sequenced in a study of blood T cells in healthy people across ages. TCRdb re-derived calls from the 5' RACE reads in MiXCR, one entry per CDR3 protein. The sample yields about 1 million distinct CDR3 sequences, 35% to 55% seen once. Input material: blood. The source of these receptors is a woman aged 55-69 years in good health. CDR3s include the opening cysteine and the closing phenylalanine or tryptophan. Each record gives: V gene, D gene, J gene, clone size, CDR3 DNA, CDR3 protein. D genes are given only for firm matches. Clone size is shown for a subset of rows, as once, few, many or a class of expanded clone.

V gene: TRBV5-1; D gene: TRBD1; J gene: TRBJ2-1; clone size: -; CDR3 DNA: TGCGCCAGCAGCTTGGCATCCGTGGGACAGGCCTACAATGAGCAGTTCTTC; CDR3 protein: CASSLASVGQAYNEQFF
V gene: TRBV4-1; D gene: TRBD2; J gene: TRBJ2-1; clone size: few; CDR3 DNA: TGCGCCAGCAGCCAAGGAGGACGGGAGGAATGGACTAAAGCTTACAATGAGCAGTTCTTC; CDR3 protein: CASSQGGREEWTKAYNEQFF
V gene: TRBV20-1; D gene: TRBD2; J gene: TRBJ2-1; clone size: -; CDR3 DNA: TGCAGTGCCCCCCCTCGAGTAGCGGGAGGGAGGAATGACTACAATAAGCAGTTCTTC; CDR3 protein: CSAPPRVAGGRNDYNKQFF
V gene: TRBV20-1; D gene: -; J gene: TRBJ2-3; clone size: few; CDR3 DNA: TGCAGTGCAAATACCCGGCGCGGGGTAACGGATACGCAGTATTTT; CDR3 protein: CSANTRRGVTDTQYF
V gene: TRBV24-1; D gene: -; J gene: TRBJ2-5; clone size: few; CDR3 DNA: TGTGCCACCAGTGAACGCCGAGATAAGGAGACCCAGTACTTC; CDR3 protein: CATSERRDKETQYF
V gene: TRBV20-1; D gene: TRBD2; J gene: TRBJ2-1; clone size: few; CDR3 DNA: TGCAGTGCTAGTCCCCAACTAGCGGGAGGCCTGAGCCTTTCCTACAATGAGCAGTTCTTC; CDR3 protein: CSASPQLAGGLSLSYNEQFF
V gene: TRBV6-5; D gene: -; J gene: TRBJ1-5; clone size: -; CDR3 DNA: TGTGCCAGCCGGCCGACGGGTCGGGGGGATAGCAATCAGCCCCAGCATTTT; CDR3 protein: CASRPTGRGDSNQPQHF
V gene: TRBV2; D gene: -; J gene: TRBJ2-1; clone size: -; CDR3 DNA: TGTGCCAGCAGTGAAGGGAGACTGATCGGGAGTGAGCAGTTCTTC; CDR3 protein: CASSEGRLIGSEQFF
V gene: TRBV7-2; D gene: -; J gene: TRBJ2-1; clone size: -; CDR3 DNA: TGTGCCAGCAGCTTAGTAGGGCTAGGACCCAACAATGAGCAGTTCTTC; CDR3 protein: CASSLVGLGPNNEQFF
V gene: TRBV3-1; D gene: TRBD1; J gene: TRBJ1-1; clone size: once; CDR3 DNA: TGTGCCAGCAGCCCCGGACAGGGAGAAACGAACACTGAAGCTTTCTTT; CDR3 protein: CASSPGQGETNTEAFF
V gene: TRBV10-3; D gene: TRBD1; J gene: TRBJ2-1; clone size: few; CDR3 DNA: TGTGCCATCTCGGGACAGGGGGGTTACAATGAGCAGTTCTTC; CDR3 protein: CAISGQGGYNEQFF
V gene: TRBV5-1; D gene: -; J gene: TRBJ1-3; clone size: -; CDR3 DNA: TGCGCCAGCAGCGGGGTCACTGGAAACACCATATATTTT; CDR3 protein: CASSGVTGNTIYF
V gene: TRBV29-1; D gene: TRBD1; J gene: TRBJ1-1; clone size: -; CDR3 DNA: TGCAGCTCTCGGGCTGGGACAGCTAACACTGAGGCTTTCTTT; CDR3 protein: CSSRAGTANTEAFF
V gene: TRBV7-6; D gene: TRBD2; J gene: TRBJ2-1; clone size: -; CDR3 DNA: TGTGCCAGCAGCTTAGTTGCGGGAGTTCGGAATGAGCAGTTCTTC; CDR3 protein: CASSLVAGVRNEQFF
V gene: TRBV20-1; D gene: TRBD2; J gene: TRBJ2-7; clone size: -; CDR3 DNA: TGCGGATACCGGGACTACTCCTACGAGCAGTACTTC; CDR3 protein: CGYRDYSYEQYF
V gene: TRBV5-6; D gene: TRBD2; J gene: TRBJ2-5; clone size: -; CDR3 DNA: TGTGCCAGCAGCCCACCGGGACTAGAGGGTGAGACCCAGTACTTC; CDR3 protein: CASSPPGLEGETQYF
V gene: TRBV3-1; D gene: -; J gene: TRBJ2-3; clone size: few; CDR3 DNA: TGTGCCAGCAGCCAAGGGGCAGGGTGGGGTCCAGATACGCAGTATTTT; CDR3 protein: CASSQGAGWGPDTQYF
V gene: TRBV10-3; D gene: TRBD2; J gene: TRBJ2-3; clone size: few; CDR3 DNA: TGTGCCATCAGTGTTCTAGCGGGAGACCCAGATACGCAGTATTTT; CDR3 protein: CAISVLAGDPDTQYF
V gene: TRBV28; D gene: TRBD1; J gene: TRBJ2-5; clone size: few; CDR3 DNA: TGTGCCAGCAGCGGACAGGGCCAATACCAAGAGACCCAGTACTTC; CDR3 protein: CASSGQGQYQETQYF
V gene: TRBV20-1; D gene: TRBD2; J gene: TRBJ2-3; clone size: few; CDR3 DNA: TGCAGTGCCTCCGGGACTAGCGGGATGATGGGCACGCAGTATTTT; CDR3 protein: CSASGTSGMMGTQYF
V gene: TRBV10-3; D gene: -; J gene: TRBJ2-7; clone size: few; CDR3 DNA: TGTGCCATCAGTGACGGGCTAGCTACCTCCTACGAGCAGTACTTC; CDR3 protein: CAISDGLATSYEQYF
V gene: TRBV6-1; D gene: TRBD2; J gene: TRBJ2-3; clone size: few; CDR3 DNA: TGTGCCAGCAGTCCGGACAGGCCGGGACTAGCGGGAGGGCGGAGGAGAGATACGCAGTATTTT; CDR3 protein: CASSPDRPGLAGGRRRDTQYF
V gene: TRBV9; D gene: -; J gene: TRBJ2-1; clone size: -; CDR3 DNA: TGTGCCAGCGGCGGGCTAGCCCAGGGGGGGGAGCAGTTCTTC; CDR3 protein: CASGGLAQGGEQFF
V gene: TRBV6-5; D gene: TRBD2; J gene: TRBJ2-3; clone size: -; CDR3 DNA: TGTGCCAGCAGCCCACGGGGTAGCGGGAGTAGGGATACGCAGTATTTT; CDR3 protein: CASSPRGSGSRDTQYF
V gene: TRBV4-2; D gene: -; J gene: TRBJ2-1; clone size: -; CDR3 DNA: TGTGCCAGCAGCCAAGAGGGAGGGGGCAGCTACAATGAGCAGTTCTTC; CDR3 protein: CASSQEGGGSYNEQFF
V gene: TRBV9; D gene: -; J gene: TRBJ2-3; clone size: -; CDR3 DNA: TGTGCCAGCAGCGTAGCCCCCACGCGGACAGATACGCGGTATTTT; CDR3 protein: CASSVAPTRTDTRYF
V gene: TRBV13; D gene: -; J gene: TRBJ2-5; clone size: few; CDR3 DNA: TGTGCCAGCAGCTTAGGCCTAGAACGAGAGACCCAGTACTTC; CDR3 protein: CASSLGLERETQYF
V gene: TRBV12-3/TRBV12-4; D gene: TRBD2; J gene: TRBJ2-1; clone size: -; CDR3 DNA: TGTGCCAACAGCCGAAGCGGGAGCTCCTACAATGAGCAGTTCTTC; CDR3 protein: CANSRSGSSYNEQFF
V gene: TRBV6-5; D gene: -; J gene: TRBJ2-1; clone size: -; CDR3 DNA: TGTGCCAGCAGTCCGCCGGGTAGGGCGCAGTTCTTC; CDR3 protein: CASSPPGRAQFF
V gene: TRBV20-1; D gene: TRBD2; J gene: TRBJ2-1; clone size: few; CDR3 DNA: TGCAGTGCTCAAGTTTTTAGCGGGAGGTGGGATGAGCAGTTCTTC; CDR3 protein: CSAQVFSGRWDEQFF
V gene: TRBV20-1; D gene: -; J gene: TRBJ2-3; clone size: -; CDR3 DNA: TGCAGTGCTATCTTTCCCGCGACGAATACGCAGTATTTT; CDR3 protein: CSAIFPATNTQYF
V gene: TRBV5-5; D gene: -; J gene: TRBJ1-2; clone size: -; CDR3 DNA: TGTGCCAACAGCTTGACGGTCTCTAACTATGGCTACACCTTC; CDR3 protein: CANSLTVSNYGYTF
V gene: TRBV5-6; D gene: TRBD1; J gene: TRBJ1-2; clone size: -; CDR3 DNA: TGTGCCAGCAGCTACAGGGGTTCGAACTATGGCTACACCTTC; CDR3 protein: CASSYRGSNYGYTF
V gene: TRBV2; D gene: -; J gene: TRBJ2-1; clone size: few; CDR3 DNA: TGTACCAGCAGGTTCAGTCGGGACAATTTTGGCAATGAGCAGTTCTTC; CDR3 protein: CTSRFSRDNFGNEQFF
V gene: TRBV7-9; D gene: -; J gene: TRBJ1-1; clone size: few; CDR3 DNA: TGTGCCAGCAGCTCAGCCCGAGGTATGAGGGACACTGAAGCTTTCTTT; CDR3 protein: CASSSARGMRDTEAFF
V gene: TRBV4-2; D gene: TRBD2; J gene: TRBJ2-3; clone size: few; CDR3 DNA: TGTGCCAGCAGCCATGGACTAGCGGGAGGTGGAGCAGATACGCAGTATTTT; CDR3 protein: CASSHGLAGGGADTQYF
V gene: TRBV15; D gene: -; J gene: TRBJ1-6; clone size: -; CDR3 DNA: TGTGCCACCAGCAGAGATCGAGCAGGAGGGAATCTGAATTCACCCCTCCACTTT; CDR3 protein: CATSRDRAGGNLNSPLHF
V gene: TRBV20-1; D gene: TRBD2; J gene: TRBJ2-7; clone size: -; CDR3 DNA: TGCAGTGCTGGGGGGACTAGCGGGAGGGCGTCCTACGAGCAGTACTTC; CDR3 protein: CSAGGTSGRASYEQYF
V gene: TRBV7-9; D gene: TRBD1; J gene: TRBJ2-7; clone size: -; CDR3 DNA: TGTGCCAGCAGCCCCCCTACAGGGGCATTTACCGAGCAGTACTTC; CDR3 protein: CASSPPTGAFTEQYF
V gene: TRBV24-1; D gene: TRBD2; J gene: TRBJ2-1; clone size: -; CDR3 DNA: TGTGCCACCAGTGATCCAAGCGGGGGTTCCTACAATGAGCAGTTCTTC; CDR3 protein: CATSDPSGGSYNEQFF
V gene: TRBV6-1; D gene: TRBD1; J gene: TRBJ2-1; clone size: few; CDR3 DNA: TGTGCCAGCACCACTGACCCCGGGACAGGGATCTACAATGAGCAGTTCTTC; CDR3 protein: CASTTDPGTGIYNEQFF
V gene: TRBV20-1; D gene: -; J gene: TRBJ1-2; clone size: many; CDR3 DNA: TGCAGTGCTGTCCCAACAGGAGACTATGGCTACACCTTC; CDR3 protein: CSAVPTGDYGYTF
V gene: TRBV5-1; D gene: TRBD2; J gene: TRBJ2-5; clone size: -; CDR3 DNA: TGCGCCAGCAGCTTGAGGGTGTCTAGCGGGAGAATCAGGCAGACCCAGTACTTC; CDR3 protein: CASSLRVSSGRIRQTQYF
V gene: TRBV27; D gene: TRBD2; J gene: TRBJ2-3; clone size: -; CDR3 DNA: TGTGCCAGAACATGGCGGGAGAGTGGTACAGATACGCAGTATTTT; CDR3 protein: CARTWRESGTDTQYF
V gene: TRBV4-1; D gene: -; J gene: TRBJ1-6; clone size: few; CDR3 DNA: TGCGCCAGCAGCCAAGATAGTCGCCAGGTCTCCTATAATTCACCCCTCCACTTT; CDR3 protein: CASSQDSRQVSYNSPLHF
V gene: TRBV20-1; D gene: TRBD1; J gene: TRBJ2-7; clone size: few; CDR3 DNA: TGCAGTGCCGGGACAGACACCTACGAGCAGTACTTC; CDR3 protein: CSAGTDTYEQYF
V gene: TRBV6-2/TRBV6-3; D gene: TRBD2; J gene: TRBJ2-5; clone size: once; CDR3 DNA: TGTGCCAGCCAGCCCCCCTCTCCAGCGGGAATGTCAAAGACCCAGTACTTC; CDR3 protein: CASQPPSPAGMSKTQYF
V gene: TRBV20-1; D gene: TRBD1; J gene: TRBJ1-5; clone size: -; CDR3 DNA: TGCAGTGCTGCCCCGGACAGGCCAAGGGGGGGCAATCAGCCCCAGCATTTT; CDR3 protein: CSAAPDRPRGGNQPQHF
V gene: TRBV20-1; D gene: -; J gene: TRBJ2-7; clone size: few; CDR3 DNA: TGCAGTGCTAGAGTCGGGGTTACTACCTACGAGCAGTACTTC; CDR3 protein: CSARVGVTTYEQYF
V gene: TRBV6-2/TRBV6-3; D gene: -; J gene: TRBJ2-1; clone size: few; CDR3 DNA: TGTGCCAGCAGTTACGGAGGGCACCCATACAATGAGCAGTTCTTC; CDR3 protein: CASSYGGHPYNEQFF
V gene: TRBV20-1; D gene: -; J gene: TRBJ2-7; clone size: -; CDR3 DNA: TGCAGTGCTAGAGATAAGAGGGATCATCCCCACGAGCAGTACTTC; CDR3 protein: CSARDKRDHPHEQYF
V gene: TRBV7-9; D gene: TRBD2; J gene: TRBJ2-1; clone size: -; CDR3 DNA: TGTGCCAGCAGCCTTAAATTACTAGCGGGGTTTAAGAGCTCCTACAGTGAGCAGTTCTTC; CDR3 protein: CASSLKLLAGFKSSYSEQFF